These 26 T cell receptor beta chains originate from one sample sequenced in a study of blood T cell repertoires in COVID-19. Repertoires were generated with immunoSEQ multiplex PCR, while TCRdb's copy carries only in-frame clones and drops some. The sample holds about 130,000 clones, about 84% seen once. The source material was peripheral blood. These receptors all come from a woman aged 60-70 years with acute or convalescent COVID-19.

This sequence joins TRBV4-2 and TRBJ1-4; weak D call: TRBD1 (6 bases). Germline V gene sequence: CDR1 LGHNA, CDR2 YNFKEQ. The ends were cut back, 0 bases at V and 4 bases at J, with 15 bases in the middle. The length of the CDR3 is 17 residues. Here the CDR3 reads CASSQEVQWGHNEKLFF. CDR3 DNA: TGTGCCAGCAGCCAAGAAGTTCAATGGGGGCATAATGAAAAACTGTTTTTT.

V usage is TRBV6-1 and J usage is TRBJ2-1, with a tentative D call TRBD2 (7 bases). Deletions cut 1 base from V and 2 bases from J, with 9 bases between. The CDR3 totals 15 residues. The germline gives CDR1 MNHNS, CDR2 SASEGT. CDR3 nucleotides: TGTGCCAGCAGTGAAGTCGGGGGGCCCTACAATGAGCAGTTCTTC. Translation gives CASSEVGGPYNEQFF.

The chain joins TRBV24-1 to TRBJ1-1; 9 nucleotides agree with TRBD1. The germline V gene has CDR1 KGHDR and CDR2 SFDVKD. Trimming cost V 10 bases and J 0 bases; bases outside gene matches: 2. The CDR3 covers 13 residues. The CDR3 spells CATRTGVNTEAFF. CDR3 DNA: TGTGCCACGAGGACAGGGGTGAACACTGAAGCTTTCTTT.

This clone appeared a single time. The chain joins TRBV30 to TRBJ1-2, with a tentative D call TRBD1 (6 bases). The CDR3 contains 14 residues. Trimming removed 2 bases at V and 2 bases at J, with 12 bases between. Germline V gives CDR1 GTSNPN, CDR2 SVGIG (reference sequence). The CDR3: CAWSPPGQNYGYTF. As DNA, the CDR3 is TGTGCCTGGAGTCCTCCGGGACAAAACTATGGCTACACCTTC.

This clone was seen only once. The chain has TRBV7-9 and TRBJ2-3; no reliable D call. V was cut by 1 base and J by 0 bases, with 8 bases left in between. The CDR3 runs to 15 residues. Looked up from germline, CDR1 is SEHNR and CDR2 is FQNEAQ (reference sequence). The CDR3 sequence is CASSLGHFSTDTQYF. CDR3 sequence (DNA): TGTGCCAGCAGCTTAGGCCACTTTAGCACAGATACGCAGTATTTT.

This clone occurred once. The chain combines TRBV4-1 with TRBJ1-1; no clear D. V was clipped by 0 bases and J by 5 bases, with 7 bases between them. Germline values: CDR1 MGHRA, CDR2 YSYEKL. The CDR3 extends over 13 amino acids. CDR3 amino acids: CASSQESMTEAFF. As DNA, the CDR3 is TGCGCCAGCAGCCAAGAATCCATGACTGAAGCTTTCTTT.

This chain joins TRBV28 and TRBJ2-3; 9 bases agree with TRBD2. J lost 3 bases, V lost 1 base, and 2 bases had no gene match. The length of the CDR3 is 15 residues. The germline CDR1 and CDR2 sequences are MDHEN and SYDVKM. CDR3 amino acids: CASSLLGLATDTQYF. CDR3 sequence (DNA): TGTGCCAGCAGTTTATTGGGACTAGCTACAGATACGCAGTATTTT.

The chain couples TRBV5-6 to TRBJ1-6; TRBD1 aligns across 8 bases. This CDR3 has 16 amino acids. The germline CDR1 and CDR2 sequences are SGHDT and YYEEEE. V shed 0 bases and J 8 bases; nucleotides not matched to a gene: 7. For the CDR3, the DNA is TGTGCCAGCAGCTTGGCGGGGACAGGATTACATTCACCCCTCCACTTT. This encodes CASSLAGTGLHSPLHF.

The rearrangement links TRBV5-6 to TRBJ1-2; no reliable D call. Looked up from germline, CDR1 is SGHDT and CDR2 is YYEEEE. V gave up 0 bases and J gave up 6 bases, with 9 bases separating them. The length of the CDR3 is 13 residues. CDR3 loop: CASSLGLGDGYTF. The CDR3 bases are TGTGCCAGCAGCTTGGGCCTCGGGGATGGCTACACCTTC.

V usage is TRBV6-6 and J usage is TRBJ1-1; possibly TRBD1 for D (6 bases). The germline V and J ends were trimmed by 2 bases and 5 bases, with 15 bases remaining between them. Germline CDR1 MNHNY, CDR2 SVGAGI (reference sequence). This CDR3 is built from 15 residues. CDR3 amino acids: CASSYPQGRGTEAFF. The CDR3 nucleotides are TGTGCCAGCAGTTACCCCCAGGGGCGAGGGACTGAAGCTTTCTTT.

This clone has a handful of counts. The CDR3 bases are TGTGCCAGCAGCACCGGGACATGGAAAGGTAAGCAGTACGTC. Its protein product is CASSTGTWKGKQYV. The chain combines TRBV6-5 with TRBJ2-7; tentatively, D is TRBD1 (6 bases). From germline, CDR1 is MNHEY and CDR2 SVGAGI. CDR3 length equals 14 residues. V lost 6 bases, J lost 8 bases, and 20 bases lay in between.

This rearrangement joins TRBV4-2 to TRBJ1-4; D gene uncertain. Trimming took 2 bases from V and 3 from J, leaving 10 bases between them. Germline V gene sequence: CDR1 LGHNA, CDR2 YNFKEQ. CDR3 length equals 15 residues. The CDR3 loop is CASSQRFEANEKLFF. The CDR3 DNA sequence: TGTGCCAGCAGCCAACGGTTCGAAGCTAATGAAAAACTGTTTTTT.

The chain combines TRBV24-1 with TRBJ2-3, with 7 bases that match TRBD2. The CDR3 is 18 residues long. Trimming removed 1 base from V and 0 bases from J; junction bases left unmatched: 9. The germline V gene has CDR1 KGHDR and CDR2 SFDVKD. Written as DNA, the CDR3 is TGTGCCACCAGTGATTTAAAGGGAGGGGACCCTAGCACAGATACGCAGTATTTT. Amino acids: CATSDLKGGDPSTDTQYF.

The sample holds a few counts of this clone. This chain links TRBV5-6 with TRBJ1-2, with TRBD1 identical over 8 bases. The germline gives CDR1 SGHDT, CDR2 YYEEEE. The ends lost 3 bases at V and 7 bases at J; junction bases unmatched: 8. The CDR3 extends over 14 amino acids. CDR3 loop: CASSWKQGGSGYTF. The DNA of the CDR3 is TGTGCCAGCAGCTGGAAACAGGGGGGGAGTGGCTACACCTTC. Full variable domain (missing parts from reference TRBV5-6 and TRBJ1-2): DAGVTQSPTHLIKTRGQQVTLRCSPKSGHDTVSWYQQALGQGPQFIFQYYEEEERQRGNFPDRFSGHQFPNYSSELNVNALLLGDSALYLCASSWKQGGSGYTFGSGTRLTVV.

The chain has TRBV3-1 (or the pseudogene TRBV3-2) and TRBJ1-2; D possibly corresponds to TRBD1 (6 bases). This CDR3 spans 12 amino acids. In germline, CDR1 is LGHDT, CDR2 YNNKEL (reference sequence). Trimming shortened V by 3 bases and J by 8 bases, and 10 bases separated the two germline ends. The CDR3 sequence: CASSQYGGGYTF. The CDR3 DNA is TGTGCCAGCAGCCAGTATGGGGGCGGCTACACCTTC.

CDR3 amino acids: CASSPPGGIGNTIYF. CDR3 DNA: TGTGCCAGCTCACCCCCGGGCGGGATTGGAAACACCATATATTTT. The chain employs TRBV18 and TRBJ1-3, with unresolved D. The CDR3 length is 15 residues. Trimming removed 3 bases at V and 3 bases at J, with 12 bases between. CDR1 and CDR2 from the germline V gene are KGHSH and LQKENI.

This chain connects TRBV10-3 to TRBJ1-2, with D uncertain. V was pared by 2 bases and J by 7 bases, with 8 bases between. Germline values: CDR1 ENHRY, CDR2 SYGVKD. This CDR3 is 12 amino acids long. CDR3 in amino acids: CAISEALFGYTF. The CDR3 DNA reads TGTGCCATCAGTGAGGCGTTATTTGGCTACACCTTC.

V and J are TRBV15 and TRBJ1-1; 8 bases map to TRBD1. Germline V lookup: CDR1 LNHNV, CDR2 YYDKDF (reference sequence). V shed 3 bases and J 4 bases; nucleotides not matched to a gene: 4. The CDR3 is 14 amino acids. CDR3 sequence reads: CATSRATGGTEAFF. The CDR3 DNA follows: TGTGCCACCAGCAGGGCTACAGGGGGCACTGAAGCTTTCTTT.

This clone appeared a single time. J is TRBJ2-7 and V is TRBV12-3 or TRBV12-4, with 8 positions matching TRBD1. The CDR3 consists of 11 residues. Unmatched junction bases numbered 4, after V lost 9 bases and J lost 6 bases. This CDR3 is CASSTGAEQYV. In DNA, the CDR3 is TGTGCCAGTTCGACAGGGGCCGAGCAGTACGTC.

The chain joins TRBV6-2 or TRBV6-3 to TRBJ2-3; 9 nucleotides align to TRBD1. The CDR3 totals 14 residues. V shed 6 bases, J shed 3 bases, and the junction held 4 bases outside the gene matches. Germline CDR1 reads MNHEY; CDR2 reads SVGEGT. The DNA for the CDR3 is TGTGCCAGCAGCACTGGACAGGGGACAGATACGCAGTATTTT. This sequence encodes CASSTGQGTDTQYF.

The chain is built from TRBV9 and TRBJ2-3; the match to TRBD1 covers 10 bases. The V and J ends lost 6 bases and 3 bases, in that order; junction bases with no gene match: 10. From germline, CDR1 is SGDLS and CDR2 YYNGEE. The CDR3 has 16 residues. As DNA, the CDR3 is TGTGCCAGCAACCGGGAGACAGGGGGCTGGACAGATACGCAGTATTTT. Protein product: CASNRETGGWTDTQYF.

The rearrangement uses TRBV7-2 and TRBJ2-3; 8 bases agree with TRBD2. The CDR3 loop spans 16 amino acids. Germline-derived CDR1 and CDR2 are SGHTA and FQGNSA. The V segment lost 4 bases and the J segment 2 bases; nucleotides outside the gene matches: 8. This CDR3 is CASSSRLATYTDTQYF. In DNA form, the CDR3 reads TGTGCCAGCAGCTCCAGACTAGCGACCTACACAGATACGCAGTATTTT. Based on the CDR3 plus reference TRBV7-2 and TRBJ2-3, the full variable domain is GAGVSQSPSNKVTEKGKDVELRCDPISGHTALYWYRQSLGQGLEFLIYFQGNSAPDKSGLPSDRFSAERTGGSVSTLTIQRTQQEDSAVYLCASSSRLATYTDTQYFGPGTRLTVL.

The V call is TRBV14, the J call TRBJ2-3; D perhaps matches TRBD1 (6 bases). Germline-derived CDR1 and CDR2 are SGHDN and FVKESK. The CDR3 loop spans 17 amino acids. The V gene lost 4 bases and the J gene lost 1 base, with 18 bases spanning the gap. CDR3 in amino acids: CASSPWTATSRTDTQYF. CDR3 coding DNA: TGTGCCAGCAGCCCGTGGACAGCTACGTCCCGCACAGATACGCAGTATTTT.

The rearrangement uses TRBV7-9 and TRBJ2-2; 8 nucleotides match TRBD1. J was trimmed by 3 bases and V by 4 bases; bases with no gene match: 10. CDR1 is SEHNR and CDR2 is FQNEAQ in the germline V gene (reference sequence). The CDR3 sequence is 17 residues long. This chain's CDR3 is CASSSQGASEYTGELFF. CDR3 in DNA: TGTGCCAGCAGCTCCCAGGGGGCGTCTGAGTACACCGGGGAGCTGTTTTTT.

This clone has only one observation. The V and J genes are TRBV27 and TRBJ1-1, with 7 bases identical to TRBD1. The V and J ends lost 5 bases and 3 bases, in that order; junction bases with no gene match: 9. CDR3 length: 15 residues. Germline CDR1 is MNHEY and CDR2 is SMNVEV (reference sequence). As DNA, the CDR3 is TGTGCCAGCAGTCCGGTGACAGGGACTTACACTGAAGCTTTCTTT. Protein product: CASSPVTGTYTEAFF.

This clone has just one count. This rearrangement joins TRBV7-8 to TRBJ1-1, with D hard to call. Germline CDR1 is SGHVS and CDR2 is FQNEAQ. This CDR3 comprises 14 residues. Trimming took 4 bases from V and 2 from J, leaving 11 bases between them. The CDR3 reads CASSSLVRNTEAFF. CDR3 sequence (DNA): TGTGCCAGCAGCTCCCTAGTCCGAAACACTGAAGCTTTCTTT.